A selection of T cell receptor beta chains follows, all from one sample in a study of vaccination and CD4 T cells after COVID-19. TCRdb re-analysed the PCR reads in MiXCR, keeping a single row per CDR3 protein. Of 13,000 to 15,000 distinct CDR3 sequences detected, 30% appear once; the ten largest clones hold about a sixth. Their recognized antigens are unknown. Sequences were obtained from cultured CD4+ T cells from blood. These receptors were obtained from a human donor with COVID-19. Each CDR3 is given with its conserved first and last residue. The D gene is left open where the match is weak. Size values are once, few and many counts, or a class for expanded clones, and some rows have none.

V gene	clone size	D gene	J gene	CDR3 protein	CDR3 DNA
TRBV6-4	-	TRBD1	TRBJ1-6	CASSARDRGFYNSPLHF	TGTGCCAGCAGTGCTAGGGACAGGGGTTTCTATAATTCACCCCTCCACTTT
TRBV30	-	TRBD1	TRBJ2-7	CAWRRRGQGTYEQYF	TGTGCCTGGCGGCGCCGCGGACAGGGAACTTACGAGCAGTACTTC
TRBV7-9	few	-	TRBJ1-4	CASSLEGWELFF	TGTGCCAGCAGCTTAGAAGGGTGGGAACTGTTTTTT
TRBV5-6	few	TRBD2	TRBJ2-3	CASSLDNGGSTDTQYF	TGTGCCAGCAGCTTGGATAACGGGGGGAGCACAGATACGCAGTATTTT
TRBV6-1	-	TRBD1	TRBJ1-1	CASSRAGQVNTEAFF	TGTGCCAGCAGTAGAGCGGGACAGGTGAACACTGAAGCTTTCTTT
TRBV7-7	-	-	TRBJ2-5	CASSLMDPQETQYF	TGTGCTAGCAGCTTAATGGATCCCCAAGAGACCCAGTACTTC
TRBV11-3	few	-	TRBJ2-7	CASSLGGGEQYF	TGTGCCAGCAGCTTAGGAGGCGGCGAGCAGTACTTC
TRBV25-1	few	-	TRBJ1-3	CASSPGGHTIYF	TGTGCCAGCAGCCCGGGTGGGCACACCATATATTTT
TRBV19	-	TRBD1	TRBJ1-2	CASSMGGTGVGYTF	TGTGCCAGTAGTATGGGGGGGACAGGGGTTGGCTACACCTTC
TRBV19	-	TRBD1	TRBJ2-7	CASSSPDRIEQYF	TGTGCCAGTAGTTCCCCGGACAGGATTGAGCAGTACTTC
TRBV7-6	-	TRBD1	TRBJ2-7	CASSLLATGSRVGTGYTYEQYF	TGTGCCAGCAGCTTACTCGCAACGGGCTCGCGGGTAGGGACAGGGTATACCTACGAGCAGTACTTC
TRBV19	-	-	TRBJ1-1	CASSTTSYNTEAFF	TGTGCCAGTAGTACCACTTCCTACAACACTGAAGCTTTCTTT
TRBV19	-	-	TRBJ2-3	CASSIGGGTDTQYF	TGTGCCAGTAGTATAGGGGGGGGCACAGATACGCAGTATTTT
TRBV24-1	few	TRBD1	TRBJ2-5	CATSDTRTGVETQYF	TGTGCCACCAGTGACACCCGAACAGGGGTAGAGACCCAGTACTTC
TRBV27	few	-	TRBJ1-3	CASSGTSSGNTIYF	TGTGCCAGTTCAGGAACAAGCTCTGGAAACACCATATATTTT
TRBV10-3	-	-	TRBJ2-1	CATKGPEGGGLNIPPHTNEQFF	TGTGCTACAAAAGGGCCCGAAGGGGGGGGGTTAAATATTCCACCTCACACCAATGAGCAGTTCTTC
TRBV7-9	few	-	TRBJ2-3	CASSLFNGGPRDTQYF	TGTGCCAGCAGCCTCTTCAACGGGGGACCTCGGGATACGCAGTATTTT
TRBV5-6	few	-	TRBJ1-2	CASSWGSRVIDGYTF	TGTGCCAGCAGCTGGGGGTCCAGGGTTATCGATGGCTACACCTTC
TRBV20-1	medium-sized	TRBD1	TRBJ1-6	CSAAQGDYNSPLHF	TGCAGTGCAGCTCAGGGGGACTATAATTCACCCCTCCACTTT
TRBV28	-	-	TRBJ1-2	CASSEGGAQDYGYTF	TGTGCCAGCAGCGAGGGGGGGGCCCAGGACTATGGCTACACCTTC
TRBV2	-	-	TRBJ1-1	CASSLERAMNTEAFF	TGTGCCAGCAGCCTCGAAAGGGCCATGAACACTGAAGCTTTCTTT
TRBV19	-	TRBD1	TRBJ2-6	CASSRQGTGANVLTF	TGTGCCAGTAGTAGACAGGGGACTGGGGCCAACGTCCTGACTTTC
TRBV6-1	-	TRBD1	TRBJ2-2	CASSGDRGRGELFF	TGTGCCAGCAGTGGCGACAGGGGCCGTGGGGAGCTGTTTTTT
TRBV24-1	few	-	TRBJ2-3	CATSDFTDTQYF	TGTGCCACCAGTGATTTCACAGATACGCAGTATTTT
TRBV28	-	TRBD1	TRBJ2-1	CASRVDRAGNEQFF	TGTGCCAGCAGAGTCGACAGGGCGGGCAATGAGCAGTTCTTC
TRBV7-9	-	-	TRBJ2-2	CASRDTGNTGELFF	TGTGCCAGCAGGGACACAGGGAACACCGGGGAGCTGTTTTTT
TRBV7-9	-	-	TRBJ1-1	CASSFGRSSMNTEAFF	TGTGCCAGCAGCTTCGGCAGGTCCTCAATGAACACTGAAGCTTTCTTT
TRBV7-3	-	-	TRBJ1-6	CASSLMGGPPLHF	TGTGCCAGCAGCTTAATGGGGGGTCCACCCCTCCACTTT
TRBV4-3	-	TRBD1	TRBJ1-6	CASSQEGQGKSPLHF	TGCGCCAGCAGCCAGGAGGGACAGGGTAAATCACCCCTCCACTTT
TRBV5-1	once	-	TRBJ1-1	CASSLGQKNTEAFF	TGCGCCAGCAGCTTGGGACAAAAGAACACTGAAGCTTTCTTT
TRBV19	-	-	TRBJ2-6	CASRSESLIDGANVLTF	TGTGCCAGCCGTTCGGAATCCTTGATCGATGGGGCCAACGTCCTGACTTTC
TRBV18	-	-	TRBJ1-2	CASSPSPTHGYTF	TGTGCCAGCTCACCAAGTCCAACGCACGGCTACACCTTC
TRBV2	few	-	TRBJ1-6	CASSVRTAATPNSPLHF	TGTGCCAGCAGTGTGAGGACAGCCGCGACCCCTAATTCACCCCTCCACTTT
TRBV4-2	-	TRBD2	TRBJ2-5	CASSQDLAGGRVAETQYF	TGTGCCAGCAGCCAAGATCTAGCGGGGGGCCGGGTCGCGGAGACCCAGTACTTC
TRBV6-1	-	-	TRBJ1-6	CASKHSVRRNSPLHF	TGTGCCAGCAAGCATAGCGTCAGGCGAAATTCACCCCTCCACTTT
TRBV28	-	TRBD1	TRBJ1-2	CASSLTAGGGYTF	TGTGCCAGCAGTTTGACGGCAGGGGGAGGCTACACCTTC
TRBV18	-	-	TRBJ2-5	CASSPLGQQETQYF	TGTGCCAGCTCACCACTAGGACAGCAAGAGACCCAGTACTTC
TRBV19	-	-	TRBJ1-5	CASSIGRNQPQHF	TGTGCCAGTAGTATCGGCAGGAATCAGCCCCAGCATTTT
TRBV2	few	-	TRBJ1-1	CASSERQGNTEAFF	TGTGCCAGCAGTGAAAGGCAGGGGAACACTGAAGCTTTCTTT
TRBV28	-	-	TRBJ1-5	CTSSLQVDSNQPQHF	TGTACCAGCAGTTTACAGGTGGATAGCAATCAGCCCCAGCATTTT
TRBV27	large	-	TRBJ2-7	CASSVSVGTYEQYF	TGTGCCAGCAGTGTTTCCGTGGGTACCTACGAGCAGTACTTC
TRBV6-5	large	-	TRBJ2-1	CASSYFQGHTANEQFF	TGTGCCAGCAGTTACTTTCAGGGACATACTGCCAATGAGCAGTTCTTC
TRBV21-1	-	-	TRBJ2-7	CASTYGDEQYF	TGTGCCAGCACCTATGGGGACGAACAGTACTTC
TRBV5-1	-	TRBD1	TRBJ2-2	CASRTTGAISNTGELFF	TGCGCCAGCAGGACGACAGGGGCGATTTCAAACACCGGGGAGCTGTTTTTT
TRBV12-3/TRBV12-4	-	-	TRBJ1-3	CASNPTLGRSGNTIYF	TGTGCCAGCAATCCGACTTTAGGTCGCTCTGGAAACACCATATATTTT
TRBV21-1	-	-	TRBJ1-2	CASSNIRDRAYGYTF	TGTGCCAGCAGCAACATCCGGGACAGGGCCTATGGCTACACCTTC
TRBV5-1	few	TRBD1	TRBJ2-5	CASSPGSSGGRETQYF	TGCGCCAGCAGCCCTGGAAGCTCAGGGGGCCGGGAGACCCAGTACTTC
TRBV6-1	few	TRBD2	TRBJ2-7	CASSEGGRGGYEQYF	TGTGCCAGCAGTGAAGGCGGGCGGGGGGGCTACGAGCAGTACTTC
TRBV7-2	medium-sized	-	TRBJ1-6	CASSLGVAFGSPLHF	TGTGCCAGCAGCTTAGGGGTGGCATTTGGTTCACCCCTCCACTTT
TRBV6-1	few	-	TRBJ1-3	CASSQVFSGNTIYF	TGTGCCAGCAGTCAGGTGTTCTCTGGAAACACCATATATTTT
TRBV10-3	few	-	TRBJ2-7	CAIRKDQGGLVGEQYF	TGTGCCATCAGAAAGGACCAAGGGGGTCTGGTCGGGGAGCAGTACTTC
TRBV4-3	-	-	TRBJ1-5	CASSPGHGLSPQHF	TGCGCCAGCAGCCCGGGACACGGGTTAAGCCCCCAGCATTTT
TRBV12-3/TRBV12-4	few	-	TRBJ2-3	CASTIHVADTQYF	TGTGCCAGCACCATCCATGTAGCAGATACGCAGTATTTT
TRBV20-1	medium-sized	TRBD1	TRBJ1-2	CSASGGTGGHGYTF	TGCAGTGCTAGCGGGGGGACAGGGGGTCATGGCTACACCTTC